This T cell receptor (beta chain) came from a study of blood T cell repertoires in COVID-19. On the study more broadly: Sites across the United States, Italy and Spain contributed samples from acute and convalescent COVID-19.

Germline-derived CDR1 and CDR2 are SGHDN and FVKESK. The CDR3 is 14 residues long. Trimming took off 6 bases at V and 4 bases at J, with 13 bases between the two ends. Assay used: immunoSEQ multiplex PCR; TCRdb lists only in-frame clones, some missing. Of 90,000 to 130,000 clones listed, 76% are singletons. Source material: peripheral blood. This clonotype originated in a woman of 80 years or more with acute or convalescent COVID-19. V and J are TRBV14 and TRBJ2-1, with D maybe TRBD1 (6 bases). The CDR3 coding sequence is TGTGCCAGCAGTCGACGGACAGTTTACAATGAGCAGTTCTTC. Protein sequence: CASSRRTVYNEQFF.